A single sample is the source of the 23 T cell receptor beta chains below, sequenced in a study of blood T cells in healthy people across ages. Alongside a J-beta primer mix, a sample-barcoded 5' primer served in a second PCR lasting about 7 to 12 cycles. Each CDR3 protein gets one entry after TCRdb re-called the 5' RACE reads with MiXCR. The sample yields 920,000 or so distinct CDR3 sequences, 35% to 55% seen once. Specimen: blood. The receptors come from a woman aged 55-70 years in good health.

The chain is built from TRBV5-1 and TRBJ2-7; D is unresolved. Per the germline V gene, CDR1 is SGHRS and CDR2 is YFSETQ. Trimming removed 4 bases at V and 4 bases at J, with 12 bases between. This CDR3 has 13 residues. The CDR3 sequence: CASSRKAEYEQYF. The DNA for the CDR3 is TGCGCCAGCAGCCGAAAGGCAGAATACGAGCAGTACTTC.

This chain links TRBV7-9 with TRBJ2-5; 15 bases match TRBD2. Trimming at V came to 5 bases and at J to 1 base, leaving 11 bases not matched to a gene. Germline V lookup: CDR1 SEHNR, CDR2 FQNEAQ (reference sequence). This CDR3 contains 19 residues. CDR3 sequence: CASSRGLAGGTPSQETQYF. For the CDR3, the DNA is TGTGCCAGCAGCCGAGGACTAGCGGGAGGGACCCCTTCCCAAGAGACCCAGTACTTC.

The chain uses TRBV9 and TRBJ1-2; 8 positions agree with TRBD1. Germline lookup yields CDR1 SGDLS and CDR2 YYNGEE. The CDR3 covers 15 residues. After removal of 3 bases from V and 9 bases from J, the junction contained 13 bases not matched to a gene. This CDR3 is CASSATDRGGYSYTF. The CDR3 DNA is TGTGCCAGCAGCGCGACCGACAGGGGCGGTTATAGCTACACCTTC.

This chain uses TRBV10-2 with TRBJ1-2, with a tentative D call TRBD1 (5 bases). With 2 bases removed from V and 4 bases from J, the gap between germline ends came to 11 bases. The length of the CDR3 is 14 residues. From germline, CDR1 is WSHSY and CDR2 SAAADI. CDR3 residues: CASSELWGIYGYTF. DNA of the CDR3: TGCGCCAGCAGTGAGCTCTGGGGGATCTATGGCTACACCTTC.

The rearrangement joins TRBV20-1 to TRBJ2-5, with D possibly called TRBD1 or TRBD2 (5 bases each). The CDR3 has 15 amino acids. The V end lost 7 bases, the J end lost 5 bases, and 23 bases lay between the germline ends. Germline V lookup: CDR1 DFQATT, CDR2 SNEGSKA (reference sequence). The CDR3 spells CSGTPLVGVVETQYF. CDR3 DNA: TGCAGTGGTACTCCCCTAGTGGGGGTTGTGGAGACCCAGTACTTC.

The J gene is TRBJ2-1, the V gene TRBV12-3 or TRBV12-4; 8 bases are shared with TRBD2. The V segment lost 3 bases and the J segment 6 bases; nucleotides outside the gene matches: 10. CDR3 length equals 16 residues. This CDR3 reads CASSFPGTRTVNEQFF. The CDR3 coding sequence is TGTGCCAGCAGTTTTCCCGGGACTAGGACTGTCAATGAGCAGTTCTTC.

Remarks on this clonotype: Lacking the conserved final phenylalanine or tryptophan, this CDR3 likely reflects a read error. This chain links TRBV20-1 with TRBJ2-7; 13 bases agree with TRBD2. Germline-derived CDR1 and CDR2 are DFQATT and SNEGSKA (reference sequence). The CDR3 consists of 21 residues. V dropped 6 bases and J dropped 3; count of bases not matched to a gene: 26. In nucleotides, the CDR3 is TGCAGTGCACCTAACCACCGCCGGACTAGCGGGAGAGAGGGGGGGAACTACGAGCAGTACCTC. Its protein product is CSAPNHRRTSGREGGNYEQYL.

The V call is TRBV3-1, the J call TRBJ2-3, with TRBD2 as a possible D gene (6 bases). There are 17 residues in the CDR3. The V gene's germline CDR1 is LGHDT and CDR2 YNNKEL (reference sequence). V was clipped by 0 bases and J by 8 bases, with 21 bases between them. CDR3 bases: TGTGCCAGCAGCCAAGAGGGGGGTCAGGCGCTACAAGGTACGCAGTATTTT. Protein product: CASSQEGGQALQGTQYF.

There are many counts of this clonotype. The J gene is TRBJ2-1, the V gene TRBV6-1, with 9 bases aligning to TRBD1. The CDR3 loop spans 15 amino acids. Germline CDR1 is MNHNS and CDR2 is SASEGT. V lost 6 bases to trimming and J lost 1 base; unmatched junction nucleotides: 4. This chain's CDR3 is CASSRGQGSYNEQFF. CDR3 bases: TGTGCCAGCAGCCGCGGACAGGGGTCCTACAATGAGCAGTTCTTC.

This clonotype was observed a handful of times. V and J are TRBV4-2 and TRBJ1-2; D gene unclear. V was clipped by 0 bases and J by 4 bases, with 12 bases between them. The CDR3 extends over 15 amino acids. Germline CDR1 and CDR2: LGHNA and YNFKEQ. In nucleotides, the CDR3 is TGTGCCAGCAGCCAAGATTCTGACGGGAGCTATGGCTACACCTTC. Protein product: CASSQDSDGSYGYTF.

This clonotype was observed many times. V usage is TRBV6-5 and J usage is TRBJ2-1; 14 bases match TRBD2. The V gene's germline CDR1 is MNHEY and CDR2 SVGAGI. CDR3 size: 17 residues. The J segment lost 7 bases and the V segment lost 0 bases, leaving 5 bases of the junction unmatched. The CDR3 here is CASSYSPTSGRGNEQFF. The CDR3 DNA sequence: TGTGCCAGCAGTTACTCGCCGACTAGCGGGAGGGGGAATGAGCAGTTCTTC.

This chain uses TRBV6-5 with TRBJ2-4; D gene ambiguous. CDR3 length equals 11 residues. Germline assignment: CDR1 MNHEY and CDR2 SVGAGI. V lost 2 bases and J 13 bases, leaving 9 bases between the germline ends. This chain's CDR3 is CASSYDTVQYF. CDR3 DNA: TGTGCCAGCAGTTACGACACGGTGCAGTACTTC.

The gene calls are TRBV5-1 and TRBJ2-7; 9 nucleotides align to TRBD1. With the DNA end fitting TRBJ2-5 better, the J assignment may be wrong. Looked up from germline, CDR1 is SGHRS and CDR2 is YFSETQ. The CDR3 is made up of 15 amino acids. CDR3 loop: CASSLAGQGRETQYF. The CDR3 DNA sequence: TGCGCCAGCAGCTTGGCCGGACAGGGGAGGGAGACCCAGTACTTC.

V and J are TRBV10-3 and TRBJ2-1; D tentatively reads TRBD1 or TRBD2 (5 bases each). The CDR3 has 13 amino acids. CDR1 is ENHRY and CDR2 is SYGVKD in the germline V gene. The V end was cut by 6 bases, the J end by 10 bases, with 16 bases between. Written as DNA, the CDR3 is TGTGCCATCAGAGCGGTGGGGGAAAGGGAGCAGTTCTTC. Residues: CAIRAVGEREQFF.

This clonotype occurred once. This chain joins TRBV7-8 and TRBJ2-4, with 13 bases that match TRBD2. The J call may be incorrect, as the DNA end agrees better with TRBJ2-7. Germline V gives CDR1 SGHVS, CDR2 FQNEAQ. The CDR3 consists of 17 residues. CDR3 DNA sequence: TGTGCCAGCAGCTATAAGTCGGGACTAGCGGGATTATACGAGCAGTACTTC. This encodes CASSYKSGLAGLYEQYF.

The V and J genes are TRBV6-2 or TRBV6-3 and TRBJ2-7, with 9 nucleotides matching TRBD1. J lost 4 bases, V lost 6 bases, and 13 bases had no gene match. CDR1 MNHEY and CDR2 SVGEGT come from the germline V gene. CDR3 length: 16 amino acids. The CDR3 DNA sequence: TGTGCCAGCAGGCTCCTCGGGACAGGGCTACGTTACGAGCAGTACTTC. Protein product: CASRLLGTGLRYEQYF.

This sequence joins TRBV25-1 and TRBJ2-7, with TRBD2 matching over 10 bases. The J call may be wrong; the DNA end is better matched by TRBJ2-5. Germline CDR1 and CDR2: MGHDK and SYGVNS. The length of the CDR3 is 16 residues. CDR3 sequence reads: CASSESSGGNQETQYF. The CDR3 region has the DNA TGTGCCAGCAGTGAAAGTAGCGGGGGGAACCAAGAGACCCAGTACTTC.

The rearrangement links TRBV7-9 to TRBJ2-7; 8 bases agree with TRBD2. The CDR3 is 14 amino acids. V was clipped by 2 bases and J by 10 bases; unmatched bases: 10. CDR1 SEHNR and CDR2 FQNEAQ come from the germline V gene (reference sequence). The CDR3 DNA sequence: TGTGCCAGCAGCTTACTTTCCAGCGGGAGTCAACAGTACTTC. It codes for CASSLLSSGSQQYF. The whole variable domain, remainder taken from reference TRBV7-9 and TRBJ2-7, is DTGVSQNPRHKITKRGQNVTFRCDPISEHNRLYWYRQTLGQGPEFLTYFQNEAQLEKSRLLSDRFSAERPKGSFSTLEIQRTEQGDSAMYLCASSLLSSGSQQYFGPGTRLTVT.

The sample holds a few counts of this clonotype. The chain combines TRBV29-1 with TRBJ2-7; 8 nucleotides agree with TRBD1. Germline CDR1 is SQVTM and CDR2 is ANQGSEA. Trimming took 6 bases from V and 2 from J; bases not matched to a gene: 6. There are 13 residues in the CDR3. CDR3 DNA: TGCAGCGTGGTGGCACAGGGGGCCTACGAGCAGTACTTC. As protein: CSVVAQGAYEQYF.

This clonotype was counted only a few times. CDR3 loop: CASSLFRDRGLWEQYF. As DNA, the CDR3 is TGTGCCAGCAGTTTATTTAGGGACAGGGGGCTGTGGGAGCAGTACTTC. The chain carries TRBV27 and TRBJ2-5; 12 bases match TRBD1. The CDR3 runs 16 residues. Germline assignment: CDR1 MNHEY and CDR2 SMNVEV (reference sequence). V trimming: 1 base; J trimming: 11 bases; junction bases outside the gene matches: 11.

This clonotype was observed at least ten times. The rearrangement uses TRBV5-6 and TRBJ1-2, with 10 bases matching TRBD1. Trimming cost V 4 bases and J 5 bases; bases outside gene matches: 5. The CDR3 sequence is 14 residues long. CDR1 and CDR2 (germline): SGHDT, YYEEEE. For the CDR3, the DNA is TGTGCCAGCAGCCAGGACAGGGGGGGATATGGCTACACCTTC. Its protein product is CASSQDRGGYGYTF.

This clonotype was recorded a few times. The chain employs TRBV15 and TRBJ2-5; the D is unclear. V shed 0 bases and J shed 2 bases, with 13 bases lying between them. The CDR3 has 16 amino acids. Germline V CDR1 and CDR2: LNHNV, YYDKDF (reference sequence). CDR3 in DNA: TGTGCCACCAGCAGAGATCGGGCCGCAGCTCAAGAGACCCAGTACTTC. Amino acids: CATSRDRAAAQETQYF.

The CDR3 DNA is TGCAGTGCCCTCGGGGCAACGGGGCAGGTGAATACGCAGTATTTT. This gives the protein CSALGATGQVNTQYF. The chain combines TRBV20-1 with TRBJ2-3, with D perhaps matching TRBD1 or TRBD2 (5 bases each). The V end was cut by 6 bases, the J end by 7 bases, with 23 bases between. Germline V gene sequence: CDR1 DFQATT, CDR2 SNEGSKA (reference sequence). This CDR3 comprises 15 residues.